This is a list of T cell receptor beta chains from one sample in a study of cytomegalovirus exposure and HLA in healthy donors. The table came from immunoSEQ multiplex PCR; TCRdb's copy has only in-frame clones and leaves some out. The data show fewer than 200,000 clones, with 70% to 90% seen just once and about 2.7% held by the top ten. The sequencing input was PBMCs. These receptor sequences come from a man in his thirties or forties in good health and CMV-seropositive. CDR3s include the opening cysteine and the closing phenylalanine or tryptophan. The D gene is left open where the match is weak. Some rows have no size entry. The others give once, few or many, or a class for an expanded clone.

j_gene: TRBJ2-1; abundance: .; d_gene: TRBD2; v_gene: TRBV5-1; CDR3nt: TGCGCCAGCGATCTTCTAGCGGGAGGGCATGAGCAGTTCTTC; CDR3aa: CASDLLAGGHEQFF
j_gene: TRBJ2-3; abundance: once; d_gene: .; v_gene: TRBV7-2; CDR3nt: TGTGCCAGCAGCTCGACCGGGACACGCACAGATACGCAGTATTTT; CDR3aa: CASSSTGTRTDTQYF
j_gene: TRBJ2-7; abundance: .; d_gene: TRBD1; v_gene: TRBV13; CDR3nt: TGTGCCAGCAGCTTAGGGACAGGGGATGAGCAGTACTTC; CDR3aa: CASSLGTGDEQYF
j_gene: TRBJ2-1; abundance: .; d_gene: .; v_gene: TRBV14; CDR3nt: TGTGCCAGCAGCCCACGCTACTCCTACAATGAGCAGTTCTTC; CDR3aa: CASSPRYSYNEQFF
j_gene: TRBJ2-7; abundance: .; d_gene: TRBD2; v_gene: TRBV6-4; CDR3nt: TGTGCCAGCAGTGAGAGTTCCCCCTTAGCGGGTAGCACCTACGAGCAGTACTTC; CDR3aa: CASSESSPLAGSTYEQYF
j_gene: TRBJ2-5; abundance: .; d_gene: TRBD2; v_gene: TRBV10-3; CDR3nt: TGTGCCATCAGTGAGTCGTTCGGGACTAGCGAGTACTTC; CDR3aa: CAISESFGTSEYF
j_gene: TRBJ2-2; abundance: .; d_gene: TRBD1; v_gene: TRBV7-9; CDR3nt: TGTGCCAGCAGCTTCGACAGGGCGACCGCCGGGGAGCTGTTTTTT; CDR3aa: CASSFDRATAGELFF
j_gene: TRBJ2-2; abundance: .; d_gene: TRBD2; v_gene: TRBV7-9; CDR3nt: TGTTCCAGCAGCCCCAGACTAGCGGGAGAGCGCACCGGGGAGCTGTTTTTT; CDR3aa: CSSSPRLAGERTGELFF
j_gene: TRBJ2-2; abundance: .; d_gene: TRBD2; v_gene: TRBV2; CDR3nt: TGTGCCAGCAGTGAGACTAGCGTGCCGACCGGGGAGCTGTTTTTT; CDR3aa: CASSETSVPTGELFF
j_gene: TRBJ2-1; abundance: .; d_gene: TRBD2; v_gene: TRBV4-3; CDR3nt: TGCGCCAGCAGCCAAGTGGCGGGAGGAGCCTACAATGAGCAGTTCTTC; CDR3aa: CASSQVAGGAYNEQFF
j_gene: TRBJ2-5; abundance: .; d_gene: .; v_gene: TRBV7-2; CDR3nt: TGTGCCAGCAGCTTAGGTGTGGCGGGGGAGACCCAGTACTTC; CDR3aa: CASSLGVAGETQYF
j_gene: TRBJ2-5; abundance: .; d_gene: TRBD2; v_gene: TRBV7-2; CDR3nt: TGTGCCAGCAGCTTAGCGATGGGATTCAGCGGGAGGGCCGGGGAGACCCAGTACTTC; CDR3aa: CASSLAMGFSGRAGETQYF
j_gene: TRBJ2-2; abundance: few; d_gene: .; v_gene: TRBV19; CDR3nt: TGTGCCAGTAGTTCCTTTTCCGGGGCCGGGGAGCTGTTTTTT; CDR3aa: CASSSFSGAGELFF
j_gene: TRBJ1-5; abundance: .; d_gene: .; v_gene: TRBV21-1; CDR3nt: TGTGCCAGCAGCAAAGAACAGGGCCCCCTTTGTAATCAGCCCCAGCATTTT; CDR3aa: CASSKEQGPLCNQPQHF
j_gene: TRBJ2-1; abundance: .; d_gene: .; v_gene: TRBV7-6; CDR3nt: TGTGCCAGCAGCCTAGAATCTCGGGGGAGTATACAGTTCTTC; CDR3aa: CASSLESRGSIQFF
j_gene: TRBJ1-2; abundance: .; d_gene: TRBD1; v_gene: TRBV5-6; CDR3nt: TGTGCCAGCAGCCGGGGACAGAACTATGGCTACACCTTC; CDR3aa: CASSRGQNYGYTF
j_gene: TRBJ1-6; abundance: .; d_gene: .; v_gene: TRBV29-1; CDR3nt: TGCAGCGCCCGCCAGGGGAACAATTCACCCCTCCACTTT; CDR3aa: CSARQGNNSPLHF
j_gene: TRBJ1-5; abundance: few; d_gene: TRBD1; v_gene: TRBV4-3; CDR3nt: TGCGCCAGCAGCCAGGGACAGGGAAATGTCCAGCATTTT; CDR3aa: CASSQGQGNVQHF
j_gene: TRBJ2-2; abundance: .; d_gene: .; v_gene: TRBV4-2; CDR3nt: TGTGCCAGCAGCCAAGCCGAGCGGAGGACCGGGGAGCTGTTTTTT; CDR3aa: CASSQAERRTGELFF
j_gene: TRBJ2-3; abundance: .; d_gene: .; v_gene: TRBV7-8; CDR3nt: TGTGCCAGCAGCTTAAACGGGAGAACAGATACGCAGTATTTT; CDR3aa: CASSLNGRTDTQYF
j_gene: TRBJ2-1; abundance: few; d_gene: .; v_gene: TRBV7-9; CDR3nt: TGTGCCAGCAGCTTCGGGGGAGGTGAGCAGTTCTTC; CDR3aa: CASSFGGGEQFF
j_gene: TRBJ2-5; abundance: .; d_gene: .; v_gene: TRBV2; CDR3nt: TGTGCCAGCAGATCGGAGACCCAGTACTTC; CDR3aa: CASRSETQYF